This T cell receptor beta chain was profiled in a study of Ad26.COV2.S vaccination and SARS-CoV-2 variants. The CDR3 loop spans 14 amino acids. V trimming: 3 bases; J trimming: 8 bases; junction bases outside the gene matches: 4. Germline values: CDR1 ENHRY, CDR2 SYGVKD. Sequencing used immunoSEQ multiplex PCR; TCRdb keeps in-frame clones, though not all of them. This table has about 440,000 clones, about 90% appearing once. The sample holds one count of this clone. This sample's treatment: 19 received Ad26.COV2.S at low or high dose, single or two shots; about 5 received placebo; per-sample allocation not given. Vaccine and placebo recipients were sampled on day 63 after the first injection.

Specimen: peripheral blood, collected in a trial of Ad26.COV2.S vaccine versus placebo. The chain employs TRBV10-3 and TRBJ2-1; 10 bases line up with TRBD2. This clonotype originated in a person aged 18 to 59 who received the Ad26.COV2.S COVID-19 vaccine or a placebo. Here the CDR3 DNA reads TGTGCCATCAGTGAAAGCGGGAGGGCCGATGAGCAGTTCTTC. Translation: CAISESGRADEQFF.